The clone carrying this T cell receptor (beta chain) showed up many times. The entry originates in a study of early T cells in non-severe SARS-CoV-2 infection. Turning to the study itself: Alpha and beta chains were unpaired, from unsorted whole-blood bulk RNA.

Individually, cDNA molecules had unique molecular identifiers attached to them. TCRdb re-called the 5' RACE reads through MiXCR, storing one row per CDR3 protein. The table lists about 80,000 distinct CDR3 sequences, 14% of them singletons. The sample comprised whole blood. This TCR came from an adult who was a healthcare worker with PCR-confirmed SARS-CoV-2 infection or an uninfected control (not recorded which).

CDR3 coding DNA: TGTGCCAGCCTACTCGGACCCAATCAGCCCCAGCATTTT. Protein sequence: CASLLGPNQPQHF. V and J are TRBV5-5 and TRBJ1-5; D is unresolved. The CDR3 has 13 amino acids. Trimming cost V 7 bases and J 3 bases, with 11 bases left between them. Germline CDR1 and CDR2: SGHKS and YYEKEE (reference sequence).